This T cell receptor (beta chain) derives from a study of blood T cell repertoires in COVID-19. Overall study: From the United States, Italy and Spain came samples of acute and convalescent COVID-19. Sources were T cells, B-cell-depleted T cells, or PBMCs; the material itself was cDNA or gDNA.

V lost 6 bases and J lost 7; bases outside the gene matches: 6. Germline values: CDR1 LNHDA, CDR2 SQIVND (reference sequence). The CDR3 is 13 amino acids. In the source study's methods: Counts of nucleated cells, estimated from reference gene primer amplification, were obtained. Profiled with immunoSEQ multiplex PCR; TCRdb holds only in-frame clones, not every one. V and J calls plus clone size are reproduced from that table; the DNA served to infer D and trimming. The sample has about 98,000 clones, just under 85% seen once; the top ten hold 7.5% to 10%. The gene calls are TRBV19 and TRBJ2-1, with TRBD1 matching 7 bases. The sequencing input was peripheral blood. This TCR was sampled from a man in his forties or fifties with active or convalescent COVID-19. CDR3 sequence reads: CASRLDRVNEQFF. For the CDR3, the DNA is TGTGCCAGTAGGTTAGACAGGGTAAATGAGCAGTTCTTC.